Listed below are T cell receptor beta chains from one sample, sequenced in a study of blood T cell repertoires in COVID-19. Assay used: immunoSEQ multiplex PCR; TCRdb lists only in-frame clones, some missing. The sample has about 160,000 clones, 84% seen once. Sequenced sample: peripheral blood. The receptor source for this set is a man in his 70s with acute or convalescent COVID-19. Both conserved end residues are trimmed from each CDR3.

j_call	v_call	cdr3_aa
TRBJ2-1	TRBV5-1	ASSASGGGLQVSSYNEQF
TRBJ1-4	TRBV28	ASSQNDRDEKLF
TRBJ2-6	TRBV10-3	AISEGTGSIGANVLT
TRBJ1-2	TRBV6-5	ASSYEARYGYT
TRBJ2-2	TRBV7-9	ASSFTYIGALNTGELF
TRBJ2-5	TRBV5-1	ASSLGTNRETQY
TRBJ2-6	TRBV6-5	ASSPLSSGANVLT
TRBJ1-6	TRBV15	ATSPRVTAALH
TRBJ1-2	TRBV28	ASSRGGSSYGYT
TRBJ1-1	TRBV19	ASSIYSLSGNTEAF
TRBJ2-5	TRBV5-1	ASSWQGAVGETQY
TRBJ2-1	TRBV28	ASGTSYNEQF
TRBJ2-1	TRBV20-1	SASPSAGGSEEQF
TRBJ1-2	TRBV29-1	SVEDFRGILDYGYT
TRBJ1-5	TRBV19	ASSTLQGNQPQH
TRBJ2-3	TRBV12-3/TRBV12-4	ASSQMGPQY
TRBJ2-2	TRBV13	ASSSTSGRVTGELF
TRBJ2-2	TRBV19	ASSMTQGSNTGELF
TRBJ2-2	TRBV12-3/TRBV12-4	ASSQGSTGELF
TRBJ2-3	TRBV12-3/TRBV12-4	ASSPTGSDTQY